This is a list of T cell receptor beta chains from one sample in a study of CD8 T cells in Susac syndrome. One entry per CDR3 protein results from TCRdb running MiXCR on the immunoSEQ multiplex PCR reads. Of under 90,000 distinct CDR3 sequences detected, roughly 94% appear once; the ten largest clones hold under 0.6%. The sample was CD8+ T cells from PBMCs. These receptors were collected from a human donor with Susac syndrome. Both conserved end residues are part of each CDR3. A D gene is named only where the DNA matches it firmly. Size is omitted from some rows. Given values are once, few, many or a class for expanded clones.

size: -
V: TRBV9
D: -
J: TRBJ2-3
CDR3: CASSSSTQDTQYF
DNA: TGTGCCAGCAGCTCGTCCACTCAAGATACGCAGTATTTT

size: few
V: TRBV19
D: -
J: TRBJ2-7
CDR3: CASSLTGTYEQYF
DNA: TGTGCCAGTAGTCTGACAGGTACCTACGAGCAGTACTTC

size: -
V: TRBV29-1
D: -
J: TRBJ1-2
CDR3: CSVETPGGSGYTF
DNA: TGCAGCGTTGAGACCCCCGGGGGAAGTGGCTACACCTTC

size: -
V: TRBV5-1
D: -
J: TRBJ1-1
CDR3: CASSLYGPAGMNTEAFF
DNA: TGCGCCAGCAGCTTGTACGGCCCCGCCGGGATGAACACTGAAGCTTTCTTT

size: -
V: TRBV24-1
D: -
J: TRBJ2-1
CDR3: CATSDPGYNEQFF
DNA: TGTGCCACCAGTGACCCAGGGTACAATGAGCAGTTCTTC

size: -
V: TRBV5-6
D: -
J: TRBJ1-5
CDR3: CASSPTGSNQPQHF
DNA: TGTGCCAGCAGCCCGACGGGTAGCAATCAGCCCCAGCATTTT

size: -
V: TRBV27
D: TRBD2
J: TRBJ2-7
CDR3: CASSGIAGLYEQYF
DNA: TGTGCCAGCAGTGGGATAGCGGGCCTCTACGAGCAGTACTTC

size: -
V: TRBV27
D: TRBD1
J: TRBJ2-1
CDR3: CASSNTGDSYNEQFF
DNA: TGTGCCAGCAGTAACACAGGGGACTCCTACAATGAGCAGTTCTTC

size: -
V: TRBV28
D: -
J: TRBJ2-1
CDR3: CASTAGLLRAEQFF
DNA: TGTGCCAGCACAGCCGGTTTGCTCCGGGCGGAGCAGTTCTTC

size: -
V: TRBV2
D: -
J: TRBJ2-1
CDR3: CASSEGGVDLF
DNA: TGTGCCAGCAGTGAAGGGGGGGTTGACCTCTTC

size: few
V: TRBV7-8
D: TRBD1
J: TRBJ2-1
CDR3: CASSPTTGGPHVYNEQFF
DNA: TGTGCCAGCAGCCCCACGACAGGGGGCCCGCATGTTTACAATGAGCAGTTCTTC

size: -
V: TRBV27
D: -
J: TRBJ2-1
CDR3: CASSLALAGYNEQFF
DNA: TGTGCCAGCAGTTTAGCACTAGCCGGATACAATGAGCAGTTCTTC

size: -
V: TRBV6-4
D: -
J: TRBJ2-1
CDR3: CASSDSILGLNEQFF
DNA: TGTGCCAGCAGTGACTCGATACTAGGGTTGAATGAGCAGTTCTTC

size: once
V: TRBV27
D: TRBD1
J: TRBJ2-7
CDR3: CASSTGAVDEQYF
DNA: TGTGCCAGCAGTACAGGGGCTGTGGACGAGCAGTACTTC

size: -
V: TRBV27
D: -
J: TRBJ2-3
CDR3: CASALMETDTQYF
DNA: TGTGCCAGCGCACTTATGGAAACAGATACGCAGTATTTT

size: -
V: TRBV5-6
D: -
J: TRBJ2-1
CDR3: CASSLGQPAQQFF
DNA: TGTGCCAGCAGCTTGGGACAGCCAGCCCAGCAGTTCTTC

size: -
V: TRBV20-1
D: TRBD2
J: TRBJ2-1
CDR3: CSARGPPGLAGELPYNEQFF
DNA: TGCAGTGCTAGAGGTCCCCCGGGACTAGCGGGAGAACTACCCTACAATGAGCAGTTCTTC

size: -
V: TRBV12-3/TRBV12-4
D: TRBD1
J: TRBJ2-5
CDR3: CASSSGTGRGETQYF
DNA: TGTGCCAGCAGTTCGGGGACAGGTCGTGGTGAGACCCAGTACTTC

size: -
V: TRBV15
D: -
J: TRBJ1-2
CDR3: CATNPGTGPGYTF
DNA: TGTGCCACCAACCCCGGGACGGGCCCGGGCTACACCTTC

size: -
V: TRBV4-2
D: -
J: TRBJ1-5
CDR3: CASSQDRGSNQPQHF
DNA: TGTGCCAGCAGCCAAGACCGAGGTAGCAATCAGCCCCAGCATTTT

size: -
V: TRBV7-2
D: -
J: TRBJ2-1
CDR3: CASPGGFSYNEQFF
DNA: TGTGCCAGCCCGGGTGGATTCTCCTACAATGAGCAGTTCTTC

size: -
V: TRBV12-3/TRBV12-4
D: -
J: TRBJ2-7
CDR3: CASSFSGEQYF
DNA: TGTGCCAGCAGTTTTTCGGGGGAGCAGTACTTC

size: -
V: TRBV5-6
D: -
J: TRBJ1-4
CDR3: CASSMGPTKPVF
DNA: TGTGCCAGCAGCATGGGACCAACAAAGCCCGTTTTT

size: once
V: TRBV5-8
D: -
J: TRBJ2-5
CDR3: CASSHGGASQETQYF
DNA: TGTGCCAGCAGTCATGGTGGGGCATCCCAAGAGACCCAGTACTTC

size: -
V: TRBV11-2
D: -
J: TRBJ2-3
CDR3: CASSLDTQYF
DNA: TGTGCCAGCAGCTTAGATACGCAGTATTTT

size: -
V: TRBV6-2/TRBV6-3
D: -
J: TRBJ1-2
CDR3: CASADDPYGYTF
DNA: TGTGCCAGCGCGGATGACCCCTATGGCTACACCTTC

size: -
V: TRBV29-1
D: -
J: TRBJ1-1
CDR3: CSSRDLNTEAFF
DNA: TGCAGCTCCCGGGACCTGAACACTGAAGCTTTCTTT

size: -
V: TRBV19
D: -
J: TRBJ2-7
CDR3: CASSISSGFEQYF
DNA: TGTGCCAGTAGTATAAGTTCGGGATTCGAGCAGTACTTC

size: -
V: TRBV20-1
D: TRBD2
J: TRBJ2-7
CDR3: CSGLAGLSYEQYF
DNA: TGCAGTGGACTAGCGGGACTCTCCTACGAGCAGTACTTC

size: -
V: TRBV29-1
D: -
J: TRBJ2-2
CDR3: CSGSGEGNTGELFF
DNA: TGCAGCGGGTCGGGGGAAGGAAACACCGGGGAGCTGTTTTTT

size: -
V: TRBV20-1
D: TRBD2
J: TRBJ2-1
CDR3: CSARDGLAGLDQFF
DNA: TGCAGTGCTAGAGATGGCCTAGCGGGATTGGACCAGTTCTTC

size: -
V: TRBV4-1
D: -
J: TRBJ2-1
CDR3: CASLGGREQFF
DNA: TGCGCCAGCCTCGGGGGACGTGAGCAGTTCTTC

size: -
V: TRBV3-1
D: -
J: TRBJ2-5
CDR3: CASSQDLPSQETQYF
DNA: TGTGCCAGCAGCCAAGATCTTCCGAGCCAAGAGACCCAGTACTTC

size: -
V: TRBV20-1
D: -
J: TRBJ2-2
CDR3: CSAIGENTGELFF
DNA: TGCAGTGCTATTGGCGAGAACACCGGGGAGCTGTTTTTT

size: once
V: TRBV2
D: -
J: TRBJ2-6
CDR3: CASSQGPSSSGANVLTF
DNA: TGTGCCAGCAGTCAGGGACCCTCTTCCTCTGGGGCCAACGTCCTGACTTTC

size: -
V: TRBV29-1
D: -
J: TRBJ1-4
CDR3: CSVDHQEKLFF
DNA: TGCAGCGTTGACCATCAGGAAAAACTGTTTTTT

size: -
V: TRBV9
D: -
J: TRBJ1-5
CDR3: CASSVTADSNQPQHF
DNA: TGTGCCAGCAGCGTAACAGCAGATAGCAATCAGCCCCAGCATTTT

size: -
V: TRBV6-1
D: TRBD1
J: TRBJ2-2
CDR3: CASSNAGTGGAGELFF
DNA: TGTGCCAGCAGTAATGCCGGGACAGGGGGTGCCGGGGAGCTGTTTTTT

size: once
V: TRBV9
D: -
J: TRBJ2-1
CDR3: CASSETGAYNEQFF
DNA: TGTGCCAGCAGCGAAACCGGGGCCTACAATGAGCAGTTCTTC

size: -
V: TRBV9
D: TRBD1
J: TRBJ2-4
CDR3: CASSGRQGNLDIQYF
DNA: TGTGCCAGCAGCGGTAGACAGGGGAATTTGGACATTCAGTACTTC

size: once
V: TRBV9
D: TRBD1
J: TRBJ2-6
CDR3: CASSAEDRPEGRANVLTF
DNA: TGTGCCAGCAGCGCCGAGGACAGGCCAGAAGGGAGGGCCAACGTCCTGACTTTC

size: -
V: TRBV20-1
D: TRBD2
J: TRBJ2-5
CDR3: CSAPWTSGKETQYF
DNA: TGCAGTGCGCCCTGGACTAGCGGGAAAGAGACCCAGTACTTC

size: -
V: TRBV20-1
D: TRBD2
J: TRBJ2-4
CDR3: CSARARGRGNIQYF
DNA: TGCAGTGCTAGAGCGCGAGGGAGGGGAAACATTCAGTACTTC

size: -
V: TRBV7-9
D: -
J: TRBJ2-7
CDR3: CASSNPGPAPSEQYF
DNA: TGTGCCAGCAGCAACCCGGGCCCAGCGCCGAGCGAGCAGTACTTC

size: -
V: TRBV29-1
D: TRBD2
J: TRBJ2-4
CDR3: CSVEGGSVAKNIQYF
DNA: TGCAGCGTTGAAGGCGGGAGCGTAGCCAAAAACATTCAGTACTTC

size: -
V: TRBV27
D: -
J: TRBJ2-1
CDR3: CASSLSGTGFNEQFF
DNA: TGTGCCAGCAGTTTATCCGGGACCGGGTTTAATGAGCAGTTCTTC

size: -
V: TRBV5-1
D: TRBD1
J: TRBJ2-6
CDR3: CASSPGQGLKTPANVLTF
DNA: TGCGCCAGCAGCCCCGGACAGGGATTGAAGACTCCCGCCAACGTCCTGACTTTC

size: -
V: TRBV30
D: TRBD1
J: TRBJ1-1
CDR3: CAWSGTGVNEAFF
DNA: TGTGCCTGGAGCGGTACAGGGGTCAATGAAGCTTTCTTT

size: -
V: TRBV6-5
D: TRBD1
J: TRBJ2-3
CDR3: CASSIGQGLPPYF
DNA: TGTGCCAGCAGTATCGGACAGGGCTTGCCTCCGTATTTT